This entry lists 4 T cell receptor beta chains sequenced from one sample in a study of T cell clonality in common variable immunodeficiency. Study-level findings and limits: Reportedly, TCR beta sequences from common variable immunodeficiency showed fewer deletions and N-nucleotide insertions.

The table came from immunoSEQ multiplex PCR; TCRdb's copy has only in-frame clones and leaves some out. This repertoire holds just over 20,000 clones, and none appear only once. These TCRs are of unknown antigen specificity. The sample consisted of peripheral blood mononuclear cells. These receptors were collected from a human donor with common variable immunodeficiency.

There are many counts of this clone. The CDR3 goes on 3 residues after the read ends, and that part is filled in from the germline J gene. This sequence joins TRBV5-6 and TRBJ1-2; the D is unclear. Germline V gives CDR1 SGHDT, CDR2 YYEEEE. The CDR3 has 12 amino acids. The DNA read from the CDR3 is TGTGCCAGCAGCTTGTGGTCCGCGGGC. This encodes CASSLWSAG. The CDR3 as a whole reads CASSLWSAGYTF.

In regard to this clone: The CDR3 end is not reached by the read, which stops 3 residues before it; the germline J gene fills it in. This chain uses TRBV27 with TRBJ2-7; 9 nucleotides agree with TRBD1. CDR1 is MNHEY and CDR2 is SMNVEV in the germline V gene (reference sequence). Unmatched junction bases numbered 9, after V lost 4 bases and J lost 5 bases. The CDR3 length is 15 residues. The CDR3 loop is CASSSRTGVRDEQYF. CDR3 DNA, as far as it was read: TGTGCCAGCAGTTCTAGGACAGGGGTAAGGGACGAG.

This clone was recorded at least ten times. The read gets to within 3 residues of the CDR3 end, and the germline J gene fills in the rest. V usage is TRBV20-1 and J usage is TRBJ2-5; 15 bases align to TRBD2. The length of the CDR3 is 18 residues. V shed 0 bases and J 5 bases; nucleotides not matched to a gene: 10. The germline CDR1 and CDR2 sequences are DFQATT and SNEGSKA (reference sequence). CDR3 DNA, as far as it was read: TGCAGTGCTAGAGATCCCGGACTAGCGGGGGGGCCGCGGGAGACC. This codes for CSARDPGLAGGPRET. The CDR3 in full is CSARDPGLAGGPRETQYF.

There are many counts of this clone. The read terminates 3 residues before the CDR3 end, so the remaining end is supplied by the germline J gene. This chain uses TRBV19 with TRBJ1-1; D may be TRBD1 (5 bases). This CDR3 region has 14 residues. Germline CDR1 is LNHDA and CDR2 is SQIVND (reference sequence). The V end lost 8 bases, the J end lost 0 bases, and 13 bases lay between the germline ends. CDR3 protein: CASSLTVMNTEAFF. CDR3 bases read: TGTGCCAGTTCTTTGACAGTGATGAACACTGAA.